Listed below are T cell receptor beta chains from one sample, sequenced in a study of T cell responses to AZD1222 COVID-19 vaccine. This table comes from immunoSEQ multiplex PCR, and its TCRdb copy is limited to in-frame clones, with some not included. The table lists 100,000 to 150,000 clones, 80% to 95% of them singletons. The sample was peripheral blood, taken on day 0 of AZD1222 vaccination. The receptors originated from an adult in good health. The CDR3 runs from the conserved cysteine through the conserved F or W. A D gene is named only where the DNA matches it firmly. Not all rows give a size; the values are once, few, many and, for expanded clones, a class.

V	size	J	D	DNA	CDR3
TRBV7-2	few	TRBJ2-5	.	TGTGCCAGCACCTTACTCGGGACTCTGGGAGAGACCCAGTACTTC	CASTLLGTLGETQYF
TRBV6-5	.	TRBJ1-2	.	TGTGCCAGCAGTTACGAATACGGGGGTAACTATGGCTACACCTTC	CASSYEYGGNYGYTF
TRBV7-9	.	TRBJ2-7	.	TGTGCCAGCAGTTTAGACACAACAGGACTCCTAAGGTACTTC	CASSLDTTGLLRYF
TRBV15	once	TRBJ2-1	TRBD2	TGTGCCACCGGGGCGGGAGGACTCAATGAGCAGTTCTTC	CATGAGGLNEQFF
TRBV5-1	once	TRBJ2-3	.	TGCGCCAGCAGCTTGGAGAGGGCCGGCACAGATACGCAGTATTTT	CASSLERAGTDTQYF
TRBV6-1	once	TRBJ1-2	TRBD1	TGTGCCAGCAGTGAAAGGGGACAGGGTGACGGCTACACCTTC	CASSERGQGDGYTF
TRBV5-8	.	TRBJ2-1	.	TGTGCCAGCAGCTTGGGGGGACTCCGTAAGCAGTTCTTC	CASSLGGLRKQFF
TRBV11-2	.	TRBJ1-1	.	TGTGCCAGCAGAGCGGAAAGGCTGAACACTGAAGCTTTCTTT	CASRAERLNTEAFF
TRBV2	.	TRBJ2-3	.	TGTGCCAGCAGTGAAGGTGACCTGACCTCCACAGATACGCAGTATTTT	CASSEGDLTSTDTQYF
TRBV6-4	.	TRBJ1-4	.	TGTGCCAGCAGTGAAACCCTAGGGAACGAAAAACTGTTTTTT	CASSETLGNEKLFF
TRBV12-3/TRBV12-4	.	TRBJ2-5	.	TGTGCCAGCAGGCCTCCGGGGGCAGAGACCCAGTACTTC	CASRPPGAETQYF
TRBV5-1	.	TRBJ2-5	.	TGCGCCAGCAGCCCGGGGGGCGGGCAAGAGACCCAGTACTTC	CASSPGGGQETQYF
TRBV3-1/TRBV3-2	.	TRBJ2-7	.	TGTGCCAGCAGTATCCGAGGTTACGAGCAGTACTTC	CASSIRGYEQYF
TRBV7-9	few	TRBJ2-2	.	TGTGCCAGCAGCTTCCCAGGGCCCGCGAACACCGGGGAGCTGTTTTTT	CASSFPGPANTGELFF
TRBV6-5	.	TRBJ1-1	.	TGTGCCAGCAGTTACAGGGGGAACACTGAAGCTTTCTTT	CASSYRGNTEAFF
TRBV5-1	.	TRBJ2-1	.	TGCGCCAGCACTTATAGTCCCGGGACACAAAGTTACAATGAGCAGTTCTTC	CASTYSPGTQSYNEQFF
TRBV15	.	TRBJ2-1	.	TGTGCCACCAGCAGAGACAGGGGCAATGAGCAGTTCTTC	CATSRDRGNEQFF
TRBV20-1	once	TRBJ2-3	TRBD2	TGCAGTGCTAGTGGACTAGCTAGCACAGATACGCAGTATTTT	CSASGLASTDTQYF
TRBV10-2	.	TRBJ1-2	.	TGCGCCAGCAGTGTGGGGGGAGTTGGCTACACCTTC	CASSVGGVGYTF
TRBV6-2/TRBV6-3	.	TRBJ2-1	.	TGTGCCAGCAGTCGTGATTTAGGTGAGCAGTTCTTC	CASSRDLGEQFF
TRBV12-3/TRBV12-4	.	TRBJ1-5	.	TGTGCCAGCAGCGGCAGGGTAAATCAGCCCCAGCATTTT	CASSGRVNQPQHF
TRBV11-2	.	TRBJ1-1	TRBD1	TGTGCCAGCAGCCCAATCTCGGCGGGGGGCAGGGGGCGACCTGAGACTTTCTTT	CASSPISAGGRGRPETFF
TRBV27	.	TRBJ2-7	TRBD1	TGTGCCAGCAGCGGGACAGGGGGTCCCTACGAGCAGTACTTC	CASSGTGGPYEQYF
TRBV7-9	.	TRBJ1-2	.	TGTGCCAGCAGCTCACCTGAGAGGACCCTCTCCTATGGCTACACCTTC	CASSSPERTLSYGYTF
TRBV24-1	.	TRBJ2-3	TRBD2	TGTGCCACCAGTGATTCAAGCGGGAGAACAGATACGCAGTATTTT	CATSDSSGRTDTQYF
TRBV12-3/TRBV12-4	once	TRBJ2-7	.	TGTGCCAGCAGTTCCCTCTACGAGCAGTACTTC	CASSSLYEQYF
TRBV27	.	TRBJ2-2	TRBD1	TGTGCCAGCAGTACGGACAGGGGGTTTACCGGGGAGCTGTTTTTT	CASSTDRGFTGELFF
TRBV12-3/TRBV12-4	once	TRBJ1-2	.	TGTGCCAGCAGATCCCGGACGAAAGGCTACACCTTC	CASRSRTKGYTF
TRBV6-2/TRBV6-3	.	TRBJ2-1	.	TGTGCCAGCAGTTACTCGGCCGGCTATGAGCAGTTCTTC	CASSYSAGYEQFF
TRBV25-1	.	TRBJ2-1	.	TGTGCCAGCAGTGGGACTTCCTACAATGAGCAGTTCTTC	CASSGTSYNEQFF
TRBV6-5	.	TRBJ1-2	.	TGTGCCAGCAGTTACGGGTTCGATGGCTACACCTTC	CASSYGFDGYTF
TRBV7-2	.	TRBJ1-5	.	TGTGCCAGCAGCTTAGCGAAAATGGTACAGGGATTCCAGCCCCAGCATTTT	CASSLAKMVQGFQPQHF
TRBV3-1/TRBV3-2	.	TRBJ2-1	.	TGTGCCAGCAGCCCTTTAGCGGATTTCTCCTACAATGAGCAGTTCTTC	CASSPLADFSYNEQFF
TRBV10-1	.	TRBJ2-7	.	TGCGCCAGCAGTCCGGGGTTGGGCGAGCAGTACTTC	CASSPGLGEQYF
TRBV6-2/TRBV6-3	.	TRBJ2-3	TRBD2	TGTGCCAGCAGTTACCCGCTTGCGGGAGGCTACCACACTAGCACAGATACGCAGTATTTT	CASSYPLAGGYHTSTDTQYF
TRBV19	.	TRBJ1-2	.	TGTGCCAGTAGTATAGAGGGCGGAAACTATGGCTACACCTTC	CASSIEGGNYGYTF
TRBV28	.	TRBJ1-1	TRBD1	TGTGCCAGCAGTTTCTACAGGGGGCTTGGGAACACTGAAGCTTTCTTT	CASSFYRGLGNTEAFF
TRBV30	.	TRBJ1-5	.	TGTGCCTGGAGTCTGGGGACTGGCAATCAGCCCCAGCATTTT	CAWSLGTGNQPQHF
TRBV7-2	once	TRBJ1-3	.	TGTGCCAGCAGCGTTACCGGACCCGGACCCACCATATATTTT	CASSVTGPGPTIYF
TRBV11-3	.	TRBJ2-7	.	TGTGCCAGCAGCTTAAATGCGGGATCCGGCGGTGAGCAGTACTTC	CASSLNAGSGGEQYF
TRBV5-1	.	TRBJ2-5	TRBD2	TGCGCCAGCAGCTTACCTCAAGCGGGGTCGAGGGAGACCCAGTACTTC	CASSLPQAGSRETQYF
TRBV12-3/TRBV12-4	.	TRBJ2-1	.	TGTGCCAGCAGTATCACATACGACAGGGAGCAGTTCTTC	CASSITYDREQFF
TRBV19	.	TRBJ2-7	.	TGTGCCAGTAGTATGGAGGGAGGCGAGCAGTACTTC	CASSMEGGEQYF
TRBV15	.	TRBJ1-1	.	TGTGCCACCAGCAGAGATGGGGGCAGGGGCACTGAAGCTTTCTTT	CATSRDGGRGTEAFF
TRBV7-6	.	TRBJ2-3	.	TGTGCCAGCAGCCCCCCTACAGATACGCAGTATTTT	CASSPPTDTQYF